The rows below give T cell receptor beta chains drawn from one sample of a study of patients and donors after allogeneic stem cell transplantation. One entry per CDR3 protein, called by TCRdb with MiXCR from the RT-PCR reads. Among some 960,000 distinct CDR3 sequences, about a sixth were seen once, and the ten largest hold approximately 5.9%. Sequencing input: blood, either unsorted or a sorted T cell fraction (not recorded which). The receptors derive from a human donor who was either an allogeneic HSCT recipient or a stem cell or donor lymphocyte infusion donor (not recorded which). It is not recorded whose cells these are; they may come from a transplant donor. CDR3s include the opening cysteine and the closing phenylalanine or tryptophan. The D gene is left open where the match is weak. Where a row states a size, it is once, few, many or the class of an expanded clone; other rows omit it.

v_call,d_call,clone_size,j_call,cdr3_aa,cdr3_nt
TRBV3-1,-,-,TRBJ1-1,CASSQDTGGLDEAFF,TGTGCCAGCAGCCAGGACACCGGGGGTCTCGATGAAGCTTTCTTT
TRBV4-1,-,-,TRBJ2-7,CASSQDQARDYYEQYF,TGCGCCAGCAGCCAAGATCAGGCGCGGGATTACTACGAGCAGTACTTC
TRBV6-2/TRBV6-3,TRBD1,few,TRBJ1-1,CASRDTGTGSNTEAFF,TGTGCCAGCAGAGATACCGGGACAGGGAGCAACACTGAAGCTTTCTTT
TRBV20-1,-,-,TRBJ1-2,CSARVRARGNDGYTF,TGCAGTGCTAGAGTACGGGCCAGGGGAAATGATGGCTACACCTTC
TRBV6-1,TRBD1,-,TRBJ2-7,CASSEQGAPSFYEQYF,TGTGCCAGCAGTGAACAGGGGGCGCCTTCATTCTACGAGCAGTACTTC
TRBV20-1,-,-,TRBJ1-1,CSARDPNRAEAFF,TGCAGTGCTAGAGATCCGAACAGGGCTGAAGCTTTCTTT
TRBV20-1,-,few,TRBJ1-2,CSASDVVGANYGYTF,TGCAGTGCTAGTGATGTTGTAGGGGCTAACTATGGCTACACCTTC
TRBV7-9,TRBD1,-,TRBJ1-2,CASSLTGTDNYGYTF,TGTGCCAGCAGCTTAACCGGGACAGACAACTATGGCTACACCTTC
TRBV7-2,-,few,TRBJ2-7,CASSLGLVQGQYF,TGTGCCAGCAGCTTAGGGCTAGTTCAGGGGCAGTACTTC
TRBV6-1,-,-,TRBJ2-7,CASRDGRERDEQYF,TGTGCCAGCAGAGACGGACGGGAGAGAGACGAGCAGTACTTC
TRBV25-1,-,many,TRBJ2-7,CASSEGTGPYEQYF,TGTGCCAGCAGTGAAGGGACCGGTCCCTACGAGCAGTACTTC
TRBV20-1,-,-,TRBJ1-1,CSARDYRGTGSEAFF,TGCAGTGCTAGAGATTATCGGGGGACGGGTTCTGAAGCTTTCTTT
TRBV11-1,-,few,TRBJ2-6,CASSLEVWQKLSGANVLTF,TGTGCCAGCAGCTTAGAGGTGTGGCAGAAGCTCTCTGGGGCCAACGTCCTGACTTTC
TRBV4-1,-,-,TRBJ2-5,CASSQEGRLETQYF,TGCGCCAGCAGCCAAGAAGGCAGGTTGGAGACCCAGTACTTC
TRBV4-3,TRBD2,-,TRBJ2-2,CASSPGEGRTNTGELFF,TGCGCCAGCAGCCCCGGGGAGGGCAGAACGAACACCGGGGAGCTGTTTTTT
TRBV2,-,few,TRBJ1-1,CASCQGRNTEAFF,TGTGCCAGCTGTCAGGGTCGAAACACTGAAGCTTTCTTT
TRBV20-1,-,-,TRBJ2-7,CSAGGGQPYEQYF,TGCAGTGCTGGGGGGGGACAACCCTACGAGCAGTACTTC
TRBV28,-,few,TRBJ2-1,CASSSTGRNEQFF,TGTGCCAGCAGTTCTACAGGGAGAAATGAGCAGTTCTTC
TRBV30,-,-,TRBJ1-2,CAWSMGGQGYTF,TGTGCCTGGAGTATGGGAGGACAGGGCTACACCTTC
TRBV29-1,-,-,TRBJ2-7,CSVDGYYYEQYF,TGCAGCGTTGATGGGTACTACTACGAGCAGTACTTC
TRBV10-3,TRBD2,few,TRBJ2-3,CAITPGLAGASPSTDTQYF,TGTGCCATCACTCCCGGACTAGCGGGGGCCTCGCCTAGCACAGATACGCAGTATTTT
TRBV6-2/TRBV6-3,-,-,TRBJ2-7,CASSRSRDGGYEQYF,TGTGCCAGCAGCAGATCTAGGGACGGAGGCTACGAGCAGTACTTC
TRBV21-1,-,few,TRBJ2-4,CASSKSPGLAKNIQYF,TGTGCCAGCAGCAAATCCCCGGGTTTAGCCAAAAACATTCAGTACTTC
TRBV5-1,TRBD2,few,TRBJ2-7,CASSAGVRPTLPYEQYF,TGCGCCAGCAGTGCGGGAGTGCGTCCTACGCTTCCCTACGAGCAGTACTTC
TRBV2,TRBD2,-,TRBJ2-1,CASSEWTSGNEQFF,TGTGCCAGCAGTGAGTGGACTAGCGGTAATGAGCAGTTCTTC
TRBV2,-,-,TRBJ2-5,CASSEADPPKVADQETQYF,TGTGCCAGCAGTGAAGCGGACCCCCCCAAGGTAGCGGACCAAGAGACCCAGTACTTC
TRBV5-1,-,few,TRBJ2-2,CASSGLTGTSNTGELFF,TGCGCCAGCAGCGGCTTAACCGGGACCAGTAACACCGGGGAGCTGTTTTTT
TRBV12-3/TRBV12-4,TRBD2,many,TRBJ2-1,CASSRTSGGTEQFF,TGTGCCAGCAGCAGGACTAGCGGGGGGACTGAGCAGTTCTTC
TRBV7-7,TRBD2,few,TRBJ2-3,CASSATNGAGIFADTQYF,TGTGCCAGCAGCGCTACTAACGGAGCGGGAATTTTCGCAGATACGCAGTATTTT
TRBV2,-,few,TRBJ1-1,CAIPSREGTTEAFF,TGTGCCATCCCCTCGAGGGAGGGAACCACTGAAGCTTTCTTT
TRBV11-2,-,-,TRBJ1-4,CASGRANEKLFF,TGTGCCAGCGGCAGAGCTAATGAAAAACTGTTTTTT
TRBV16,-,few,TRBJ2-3,CASSQSIGDTQYF,TGTGCCAGCAGCCAATCGATAGGAGATACGCAGTATTTT
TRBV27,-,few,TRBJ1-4,CASSLGWPNEKLFF,TGTGCCAGCAGTTTGGGGTGGCCTAATGAAAAACTGTTTTTT
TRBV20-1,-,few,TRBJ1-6,CSAASGNSPLHF,TGCAGTGCGGCCTCGGGGAATTCACCCCTCCACTTT
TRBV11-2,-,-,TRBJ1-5,CASSLVGRHQPQHF,TGTGCCAGCAGCTTAGTAGGGAGGCATCAGCCCCAGCATTTT